Below, 12 T cell receptor beta chains from the same sample are listed, as sequenced in a study of T-cell memory formation after mild COVID-19. MiXCR, applied by TCRdb to the 5' RACE reads, yields one record per CDR3 protein. The sample includes some 300,000 distinct CDR3 sequences, just under 20% of them seen just once. The specimen sequenced was PBMCs or a T cell subset sorted from them (not recorded which). These receptors all stem from a man between 18 and 35 years old who had mild COVID-19 (a few samples of this study predate the infection). Cell type and time point are not known.

The rearrangement links TRBV5-6 to TRBJ2-1; D is possibly TRBD2 (6 bases). Germline CDR1 SGHDT, CDR2 YYEEEE. The V and J ends lost 0 bases and 4 bases respectively, with 11 bases between them. The CDR3 sequence is 15 residues long. CDR3 loop: CASSLGDFLYNEQFF. CDR3 DNA sequence: TGTGCCAGCAGCTTGGGGGACTTCCTGTACAATGAGCAGTTCTTC. The entire variable domain, with the rest obtained from reference TRBV5-6 and TRBJ2-1, is as follows: DAGVTQSPTHLIKTRGQQVTLRCSPKSGHDTVSWYQQALGQGPQFIFQYYEEEERQRGNFPDRFSGHQFPNYSSELNVNALLLGDSALYLCASSLGDFLYNEQFFGPGTRLTVL.

This chain links TRBV5-5 with TRBJ2-3; 9 nucleotides match TRBD2. V was clipped by 0 bases and J by 5 bases; unmatched bases: 4. Germline loops: CDR1 SGHKS, CDR2 YYEKEE (reference sequence). There are 15 residues in the CDR3. The CDR3 sequence: CASSLAAGGLDTQYF. The CDR3 nucleotides are TGTGCCAGCAGCTTGGCTGCGGGGGGGTTAGATACGCAGTATTTT.

This clonotype occurred a few times. This sequence joins TRBV18 and TRBJ1-2; unclear D gene. The germline CDR1 and CDR2 sequences are KGHSH and LQKENI. This CDR3 is built from 18 residues. V lost 3 bases, J lost 1 base, and 21 bases lay in between. The CDR3 coding sequence is TGTGCCAGCTCACCGATACCCATGGGATTTGCGGTTAACTATGGCTACACCTTC. Protein: CASSPIPMGFAVNYGYTF. The entire variable domain, with the rest obtained from reference TRBV18 and TRBJ1-2, is as follows: NAGVMQNPRHLVRRRGQEARLRCSPMKGHSHVYWYRQLPEEGLKFMVYLQKENIIDESGMPKERFSAEFPKEGPSILRIQQVVRGDSAAYFCASSPIPMGFAVNYGYTFGSGTRLTVV.

This clonotype was seen a few times. The chain uses TRBV7-9 and TRBJ2-3; D remains unclear. The CDR3 spans 14 residues. Per the germline V gene, CDR1 is SEHNR and CDR2 is FQNEAQ (reference sequence). Trimming shortened V by 2 bases and J by 5 bases, and 11 bases separated the two germline ends. CDR3 in DNA: TGTGCCAGCAGCTTACTCGAAAGGGAAGATACGCAGTATTTT. This gives the protein CASSLLEREDTQYF.

This clonotype has a count of ten or more. The chain is built from TRBV5-1 and TRBJ1-1; D not resolved. Germline lookup yields CDR1 SGHRS and CDR2 YFSETQ. This CDR3 has 16 residues. V dropped 3 bases and J dropped 0 bases, with 15 bases sitting between them. The CDR3: CASSSSFSRMNTEAFF. Here the CDR3 DNA reads TGCGCCAGCAGCTCCTCGTTTAGCCGGATGAACACTGAAGCTTTCTTT. Variable domain in full (rest from reference TRBV5-1 and TRBJ1-1): KAGVTQTPRYLIKTRGQQVTLSCSPISGHRSVSWYQQTPGQGLQFLFEYFSETQRNKGNFPGRFSGRQFSNSRSEMNVSTLELGDSALYLCASSSSFSRMNTEAFFGQGTRLTVV.

The rearrangement uses TRBV5-1 and TRBJ2-6; D is unclear. CDR1 and CDR2 from the germline V gene are SGHRS and YFSETQ. The CDR3 sequence is 17 residues long. Trimming took off 4 bases at V and 3 bases at J, with 17 bases between the two ends. CDR3 sequence reads: CASSPIGFTSGANVLTF. CDR3 in DNA: TGCGCCAGCAGCCCAATAGGGTTTACCAGTGGGGCCAACGTCCTGACTTTC. Full variable domain (outside the CDR3, taken from reference TRBV5-1 and TRBJ2-6): KAGVTQTPRYLIKTRGQQVTLSCSPISGHRSVSWYQQTPGQGLQFLFEYFSETQRNKGNFPGRFSGRQFSNSRSEMNVSTLELGDSALYLCASSPIGFTSGANVLTFGAGSRLTVL.

This chain connects TRBV12-3 or TRBV12-4 to TRBJ2-3, with D uncertain. The CDR3 spans 15 residues. With 8 bases removed from V and 2 bases from J, the gap between germline ends came to 17 bases. DNA of the CDR3: TGTGCCAGCGACGTCAATTCAGGAGACACAGATACGCAGTATTTT. Its translation is CASDVNSGDTDTQYF.

This sequence joins TRBV12-3 or TRBV12-4 and TRBJ1-6, with D hard to call. Trimming removed 8 bases at V and 3 bases at J, with 8 bases between. The CDR3 is made up of 13 amino acids. CDR3 residues: CASGSLYNSPLHF. The CDR3 bases are TGTGCCAGCGGCAGTCTCTATAATTCACCCCTCCACTTT.

This clonotype appeared a few times. The DNA of the CDR3 is TGTGCCAGCAGCCCCGGCTTTTTGTCTGGCTACACCTTC. This codes for CASSPGFLSGYTF. The chain joins TRBV7-3 to TRBJ1-2; D is unresolved. V shed 5 bases and J shed 7 bases, with 14 bases lying between them. The CDR3 consists of 13 residues. CDR1 is SGHTA and CDR2 is FQGTGA in the germline V gene. Together with reference TRBV7-3 and TRBJ1-2, the CDR3 gives the full variable domain: GAGVSQTPSNKVTEKGKYVELRCDPISGHTALYWYRQSLGQGPEFLIYFQGTGAADDSGLPNDRFFAVRPEGSVSTLKIQRTERGDSAVYLCASSPGFLSGYTFGSGTRLTVV.

This clonotype occurred a few times. The chain employs TRBV28 and TRBJ1-1, with a weak D call TRBD1 (6 bases). The germline CDR1 and CDR2 sequences are MDHEN and SYDVKM. This CDR3 is 19 amino acids long. V was cut by 3 bases and J by 1 base, with 24 bases left in between. Here the CDR3 reads CASSFSPILQQGPNTEAFF. The CDR3 coding sequence is TGTGCCAGCAGTTTTAGTCCTATTTTGCAACAGGGCCCGAACACTGAAGCTTTCTTT. Using reference TRBV28 and TRBJ1-1 for the parts outside the CDR3, the full variable domain is DVKVTQSSRYLVKRTGEKVFLECVQDMDHENMFWYRQDPGLGLRLIYFSYDVKMKEKGDIPEGYSVSREKKERFSLILESASTNQTSMYLCASSFSPILQQGPNTEAFFGQGTRLTVV.

The chain has TRBV6-5 and TRBJ1-1; D is undetermined. Trimming removed 8 bases at V and 1 base at J, with 11 bases between. The CDR3 covers 13 residues. Germline CDR1 and CDR2: MNHEY and SVGAGI. Written as DNA, the CDR3 is TGTGCCAGCTTTCAATCGGAGAACACTGAAGCTTTCTTT. Translation: CASFQSENTEAFF.

As regards this clonotype: This may be a read error: a much more frequent sequence differs by one nucleotide. The chain uses TRBV11-2 and TRBJ2-2, with unresolved D. V lost 3 bases, J lost 2 bases, and 10 bases lay in between. The CDR3 is 15 residues long. Germline V gene sequence: CDR1 SGHAT, CDR2 FQNNGV. As DNA, the CDR3 is TGTGCCAGCAGCTTCCATCTTTTCAACACCGGGGAGCTGTTTTTT. Amino acid sequence: CASSFHLFNTGELFF.